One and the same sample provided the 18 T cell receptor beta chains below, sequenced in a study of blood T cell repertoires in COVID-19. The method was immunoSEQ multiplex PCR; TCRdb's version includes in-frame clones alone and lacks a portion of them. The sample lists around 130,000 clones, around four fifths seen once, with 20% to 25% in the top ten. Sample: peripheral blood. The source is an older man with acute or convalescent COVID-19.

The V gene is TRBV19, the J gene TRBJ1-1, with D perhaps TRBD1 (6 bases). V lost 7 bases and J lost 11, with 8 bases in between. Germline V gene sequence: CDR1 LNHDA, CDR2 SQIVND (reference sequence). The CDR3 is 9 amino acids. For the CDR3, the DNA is TGTGCCAGTAAAAGGGGGGCTTTCTTT. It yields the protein CASKRGAFF.

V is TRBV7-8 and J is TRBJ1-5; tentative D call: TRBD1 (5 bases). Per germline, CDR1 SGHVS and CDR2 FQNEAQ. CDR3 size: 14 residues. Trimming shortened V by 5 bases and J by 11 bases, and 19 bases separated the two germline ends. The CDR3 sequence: CASSRSGGTEAQHF. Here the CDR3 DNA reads TGTGCCAGCAGCCGATCCGGGGGAACGGAGGCCCAGCATTTT.

As DNA, the CDR3 is TGTGCCAGCAGCGCAAGGACAGGTGGGAACACCGGGGAGCTGTTTTTT. It codes for CASSARTGGNTGELFF. V is TRBV11-1 and J is TRBJ2-2, with TRBD1 matching 7 bases. Germline CDR1 and CDR2: SGHAT and FQDESV (reference sequence). The CDR3 sequence is 16 residues long. V shed 5 bases and J 1 base; nucleotides not matched to a gene: 7.

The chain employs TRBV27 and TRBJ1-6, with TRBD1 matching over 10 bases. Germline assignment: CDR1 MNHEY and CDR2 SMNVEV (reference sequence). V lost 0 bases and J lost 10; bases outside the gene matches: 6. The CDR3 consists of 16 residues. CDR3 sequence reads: CASSLSLTGGGSPLHF. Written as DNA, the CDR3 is TGTGCCAGCAGTTTATCCTTGACAGGGGGCGGGTCACCCCTCCACTTT.

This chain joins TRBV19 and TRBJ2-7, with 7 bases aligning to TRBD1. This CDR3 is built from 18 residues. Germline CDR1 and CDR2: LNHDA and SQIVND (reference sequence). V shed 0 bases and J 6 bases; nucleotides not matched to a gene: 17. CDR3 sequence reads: CASSIDGGGQVWILEQYF. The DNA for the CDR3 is TGTGCCAGTAGTATAGATGGGGGTGGACAGGTCTGGATACTCGAGCAGTACTTC.

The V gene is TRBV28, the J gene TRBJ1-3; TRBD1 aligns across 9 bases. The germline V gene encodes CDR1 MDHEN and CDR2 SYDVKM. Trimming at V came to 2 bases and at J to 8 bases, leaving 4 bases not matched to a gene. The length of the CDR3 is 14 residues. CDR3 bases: TGTGCCAGCAGTTTAACACAGGGGGCTGACACCATATATTTT. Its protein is CASSLTQGADTIYF.

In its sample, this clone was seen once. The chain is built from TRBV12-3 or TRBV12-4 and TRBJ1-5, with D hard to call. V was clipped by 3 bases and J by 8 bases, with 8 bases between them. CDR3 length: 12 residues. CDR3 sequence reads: CASSFSREPQHF. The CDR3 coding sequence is TGTGCCAGCAGTTTTTCTCGGGAGCCCCAGCATTTT.

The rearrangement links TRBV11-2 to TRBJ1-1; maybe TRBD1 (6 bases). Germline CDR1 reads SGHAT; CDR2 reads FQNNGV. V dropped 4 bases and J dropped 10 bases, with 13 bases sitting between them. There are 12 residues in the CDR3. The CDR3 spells CASSSHRAGAFF. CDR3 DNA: TGTGCCAGCAGCTCCCACAGGGCTGGAGCTTTCTTT.

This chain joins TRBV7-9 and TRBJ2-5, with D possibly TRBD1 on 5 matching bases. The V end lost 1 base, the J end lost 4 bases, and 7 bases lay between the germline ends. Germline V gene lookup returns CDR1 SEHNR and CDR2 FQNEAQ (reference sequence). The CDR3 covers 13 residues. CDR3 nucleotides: TGTGCCAGCAGCTTAGGGCAGGGAGAGACCCAGTACTTC. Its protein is CASSLGQGETQYF.

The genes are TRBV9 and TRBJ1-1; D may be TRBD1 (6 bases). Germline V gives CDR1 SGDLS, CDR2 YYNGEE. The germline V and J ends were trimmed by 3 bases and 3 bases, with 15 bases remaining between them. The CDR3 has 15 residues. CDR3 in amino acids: CASSAGGAWDTEAFF. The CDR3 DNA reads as TGTGCCAGCAGCGCTGGGGGGGCTTGGGACACTGAAGCTTTCTTT.

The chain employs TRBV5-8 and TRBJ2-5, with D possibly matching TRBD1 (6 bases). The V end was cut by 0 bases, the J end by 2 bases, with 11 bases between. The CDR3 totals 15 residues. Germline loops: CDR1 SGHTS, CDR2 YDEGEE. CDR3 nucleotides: TGTGCCAGCAGCTTGGAGGGACAAAAACAAGAGACCCAGTACTTC. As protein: CASSLEGQKQETQYF.

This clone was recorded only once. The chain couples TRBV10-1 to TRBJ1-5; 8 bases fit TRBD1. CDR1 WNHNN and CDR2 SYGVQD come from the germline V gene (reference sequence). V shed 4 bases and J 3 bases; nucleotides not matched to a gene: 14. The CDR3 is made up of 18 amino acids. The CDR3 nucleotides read TGCGCCAGCAGTGTATACGAGGACAGGGAGGTAAACAATCAGCCCCAGCATTTT. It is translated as CASSVYEDREVNNQPQHF.

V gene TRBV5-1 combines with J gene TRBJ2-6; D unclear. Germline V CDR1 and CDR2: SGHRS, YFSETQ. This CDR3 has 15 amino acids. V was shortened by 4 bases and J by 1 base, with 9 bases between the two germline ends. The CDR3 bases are TGCGCCAGCAGCCCCGACGGGTCTGGGGCCAACGTCCTGACTTTC. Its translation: CASSPDGSGANVLTF.

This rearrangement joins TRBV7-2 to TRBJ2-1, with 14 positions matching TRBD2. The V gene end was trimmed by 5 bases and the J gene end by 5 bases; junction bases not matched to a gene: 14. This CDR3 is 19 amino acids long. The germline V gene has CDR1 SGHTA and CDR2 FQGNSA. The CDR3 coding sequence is TGTGCCAGCAGCCCCAGTAGGGGACTAGCGGGGGCGGGGGACAATGAGCAGTTCTTC. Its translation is CASSPSRGLAGAGDNEQFF.

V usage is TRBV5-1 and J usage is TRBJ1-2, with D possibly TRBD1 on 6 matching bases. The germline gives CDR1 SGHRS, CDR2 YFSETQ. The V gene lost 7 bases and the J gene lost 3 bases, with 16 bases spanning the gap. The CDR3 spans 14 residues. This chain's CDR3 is CASGNNGGHYGYTF. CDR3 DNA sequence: TGCGCCAGCGGCAATAACGGGGGGCACTATGGCTACACCTTC.

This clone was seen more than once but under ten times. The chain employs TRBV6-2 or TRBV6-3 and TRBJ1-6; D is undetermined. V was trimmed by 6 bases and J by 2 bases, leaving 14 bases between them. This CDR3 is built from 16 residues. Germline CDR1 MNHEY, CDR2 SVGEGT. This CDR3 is CASSPRGFTYNSPLHF. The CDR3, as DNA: TGTGCCAGCAGCCCACGGGGTTTCACCTATAATTCACCCCTCCACTTT.

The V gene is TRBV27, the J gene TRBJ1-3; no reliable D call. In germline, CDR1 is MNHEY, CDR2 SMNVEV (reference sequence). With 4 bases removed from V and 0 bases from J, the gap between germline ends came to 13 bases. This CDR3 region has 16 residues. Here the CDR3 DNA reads TGTGCCAGCAGTTCCCGATCGCCCTACTCTGGAAACACCATATATTTT. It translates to CASSSRSPYSGNTIYF.

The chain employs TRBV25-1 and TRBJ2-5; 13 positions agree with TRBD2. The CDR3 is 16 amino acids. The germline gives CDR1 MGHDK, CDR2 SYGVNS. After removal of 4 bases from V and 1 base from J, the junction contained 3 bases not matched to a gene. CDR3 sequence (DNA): TGTGCCAGCAGTGTCGGGACTAGCGGGGCCCAAGAGACCCAGTACTTC. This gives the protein CASSVGTSGAQETQYF.